This TCR beta chain was sequenced for a study of technical replicates of blood from a few donors. The assay was immunoSEQ multiplex PCR, and TCRdb's table has in-frame clones only and misses some. The table includes fewer than 100,000 clones, 90% to 97% detected once. V dropped 3 bases and J dropped 0; count of bases not matched to a gene: 7. The CDR3 sequence is 17 residues long. The V gene's germline CDR1 is SGHKS and CDR2 YYEKEE (reference sequence). The chain has TRBV5-5 and TRBJ1-1, with 11 bases that match TRBD1. The source is a human donor in good health. Sequencing input: T cells isolated from PBMCs. DNA of the CDR3: TGTGCCAGCAGCTCACCGGGACAGGGGGGGATGAACACTGAAGCTTTCTTT. Translating gives CASSSPGQGGMNTEAFF.